This T cell receptor (beta chain) was retrieved from a study of cytomegalovirus exposure and HLA in healthy donors. In the study overall: Within an early data release were 85 million or so unique TCRs drawn from HLA-typed donors. Study-level points and caveats: One cluster of highly shared sequence variants probably arose as a sequencing artifact. Most sequenced TCRs were rare (though some public TCRs occurred in many donors). In a later analysis, across HLA loci, associated TCR counts were highest for DRB1, lowest for HLA-C.

PCR used 60 Vbeta primers and 13 Jbeta primers. The protocol was immunoSEQ multiplex PCR, while the TCRdb copy is restricted to in-frame clones and leaves out a portion. This table holds about 140,000 clones, 80% found once. CDR1 is SGHVS, CDR2 FQNEAQ, per germline. This CDR3 spans 16 amino acids. V dropped 1 base and J dropped 4 bases, with 15 bases sitting between them. Details on this clone: Its antigen remains unidentified.

The chain joins TRBV7-8 to TRBJ2-3; a weak D match, TRBD2 (6 bases). The receptor's source is a man aged 25-45 years in good health and CMV-seronegative. The sequenced sample consisted of PBMCs. CDR3 in DNA: TGTGCCAGCAGCTTAGATAGACTAGTGGCGCCAGATACGCAGTATTTT. Translating it yields CASSLDRLVAPDTQYF. Together with reference TRBV7-8 and TRBJ2-3, the CDR3 gives the full variable domain: GAGVSQSPRYKVAKRGQDVALRCDPISGHVSLFWYQQALGQGPEFLTYFQNEAQLDKSGLPSDRFFAERPEGSVSTLKIQRTQQEDSAVYLCASSLDRLVAPDTQYFGPGTRLTVL.